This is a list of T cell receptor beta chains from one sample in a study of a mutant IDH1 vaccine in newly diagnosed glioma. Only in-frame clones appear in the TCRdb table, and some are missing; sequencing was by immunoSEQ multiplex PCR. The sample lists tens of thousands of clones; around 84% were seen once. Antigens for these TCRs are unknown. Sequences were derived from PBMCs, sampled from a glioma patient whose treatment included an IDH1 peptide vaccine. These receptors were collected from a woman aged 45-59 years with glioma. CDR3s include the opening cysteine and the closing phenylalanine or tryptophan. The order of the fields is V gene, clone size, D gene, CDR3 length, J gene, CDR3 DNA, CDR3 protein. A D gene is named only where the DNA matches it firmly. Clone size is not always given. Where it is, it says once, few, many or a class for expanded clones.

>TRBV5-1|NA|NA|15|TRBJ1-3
TGCGCCAGCAGCACCGGGACACAAAGCGGAAACACCATATATTTT
CASSTGTQSGNTIYF
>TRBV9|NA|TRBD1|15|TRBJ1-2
TGTGCCAGCAGCGTATCGGGAGGGGGCGCGGGTGGCTACACCTTC
CASSVSGGGAGGYTF
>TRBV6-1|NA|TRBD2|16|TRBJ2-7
TGTGCCAGCAGTGAAGCAGGGAGGGGTAGAACATACGAGCAGTACTTC
CASSEAGRGRTYEQYF
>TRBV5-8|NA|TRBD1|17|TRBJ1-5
TGTGCCAGCAGCGAGGACGCGACAGGGCTTAGCAATCAGCCCCAGCATTTT
CASSEDATGLSNQPQHF
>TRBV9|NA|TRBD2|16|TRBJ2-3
TGTGCCAGCAGCGTCGGGAGCGGGGGCATAGGGGAAACGCAGTATTTT
CASSVGSGGIGETQYF
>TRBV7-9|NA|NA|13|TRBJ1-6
TGTGCCAGCAGCTTAGAAGCCCCCGCGGTCCTCCACTTT
CASSLEAPAVLHF
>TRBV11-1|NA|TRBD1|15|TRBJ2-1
TGTGCCAGCAGCCCCCGGGACAGGGTGAAAAATGAGCAGTTCTTC
CASSPRDRVKNEQFF
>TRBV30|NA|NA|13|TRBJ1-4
TGTGCCTGGAGTAATCAGGTCAAGGGGGAACTGTTTTTT
CAWSNQVKGELFF
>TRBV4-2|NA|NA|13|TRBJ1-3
TGTGCCAGCAGCCCAACCCCGGGAGACACCATATATTTT
CASSPTPGDTIYF
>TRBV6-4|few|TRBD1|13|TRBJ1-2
TGTGCCAGCAGTGACTCGACAGGGGGCGGCTACACCTTC
CASSDSTGGGYTF
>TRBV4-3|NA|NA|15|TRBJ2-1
TGCGCCAGCAGCCAAGAATACGAGGGGGGCCATGAGCAGTTCTTC
CASSQEYEGGHEQFF
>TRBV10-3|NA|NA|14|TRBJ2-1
TGTGCCATCAGTGGCAGACTAGGCTACAATGAGCAGTTCTTC
CAISGRLGYNEQFF
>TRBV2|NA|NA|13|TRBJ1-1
TGTGCCAGCGATTTGGAGGTAGACACTGAAGCTTTCTTT
CASDLEVDTEAFF